This T cell receptor beta chain was recovered during a study of blood T cell repertoires in COVID-19. Study overall: Material from acute and convalescent COVID-19 was sourced from the United States, Italy and Spain.

The protocol was immunoSEQ multiplex PCR, while the TCRdb copy is restricted to in-frame clones and leaves out a portion. The table includes 250,000 or so clones, roughly 88% detected once. Exposed enrollees encountered a COVID-19 case at some point within 2 weeks before study entry. The V segment lost 2 bases and the J segment 10 bases; nucleotides outside the gene matches: 4. Germline values: CDR1 GTSNPN, CDR2 SVGIG (reference sequence). The CDR3 totals 13 residues. Sequencing was done on a sample of PBMCs or T cells enriched from blood (not recorded which). The V call is TRBV30, the J call TRBJ1-6, with 8 bases lining up with TRBD1. The origin of this receptor is a woman aged 40 to 50 who had been exposed to COVID-19. This CDR3 is CAWSRTGLSPLHF. CDR3 bases: TGTGCCTGGAGTCGGACAGGGCTCTCACCCCTCCACTTT. Supplemented by reference TRBV30 and TRBJ1-6, the full variable domain reads SQTIHQWPATLVQPVGSPLSLECTVEGTSNPNLYWYRQAAGRGLQLLFYSVGIGQISSEVPQNLSASRPQDRQFILSSKKLLLSDSGFYLCAWSRTGLSPLHFGNGTRLTVT.